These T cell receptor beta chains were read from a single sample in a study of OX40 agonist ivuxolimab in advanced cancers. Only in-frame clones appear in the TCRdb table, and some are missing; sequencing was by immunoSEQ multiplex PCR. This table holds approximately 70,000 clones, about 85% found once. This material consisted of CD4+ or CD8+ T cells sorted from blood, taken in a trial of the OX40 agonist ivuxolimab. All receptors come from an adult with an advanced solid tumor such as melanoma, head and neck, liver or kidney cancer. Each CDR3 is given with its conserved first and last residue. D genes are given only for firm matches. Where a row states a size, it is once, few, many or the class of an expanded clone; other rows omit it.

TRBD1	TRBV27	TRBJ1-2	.	CASSPRDSVTYGYTF	TGTGCCAGCAGTCCCCGGGACAGCGTAACCTATGGCTACACCTTC
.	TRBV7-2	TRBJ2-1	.	CASSFFGGYNEQFF	TGTGCCAGCAGCTTTTTCGGCGGTTACAATGAGCAGTTCTTC
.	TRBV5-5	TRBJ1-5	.	CASSSSGPYSNQPQHF	TGTGCCAGCAGTTCGTCCGGGCCGTATAGCAATCAGCCCCAGCATTTT
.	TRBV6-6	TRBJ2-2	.	CASNFGQSGELFF	TGTGCCAGCAATTTTGGACAGTCCGGGGAGCTGTTTTTT
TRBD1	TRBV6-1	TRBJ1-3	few	CASTTGAGNTIYF	TGTGCCAGTACTACAGGGGCTGGAAACACCATATATTTT
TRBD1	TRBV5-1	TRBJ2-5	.	CASSLPGTVQETQYF	TGCGCCAGCAGCTTGCCCGGGACAGTTCAAGAGACCCAGTACTTC
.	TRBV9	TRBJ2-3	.	CASSSPPVADTQYF	TGTGCCAGCAGCAGTCCCCCGGTGGCAGATACGCAGTATTTT
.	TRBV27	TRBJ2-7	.	CASRTRGVGEQYF	TGTGCCAGCAGAACAAGGGGGGTCGGGGAGCAGTACTTC
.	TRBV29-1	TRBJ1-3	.	CSVEDGITIYF	TGCAGCGTTGAAGATGGAATCACCATATATTTT
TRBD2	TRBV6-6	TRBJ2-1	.	CASRQAGGSEQFF	TGTGCCAGCAGACAAGCGGGAGGCAGTGAGCAGTTCTTC
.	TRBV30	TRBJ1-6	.	CAWSVWQVASPLHF	TGTGCCTGGAGTGTTTGGCAGGTCGCGTCACCCCTCCACTTT
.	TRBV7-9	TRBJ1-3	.	CASSLTMDRVGGNTIYF	TGTGCCAGCAGCTTAACGATGGACCGGGTAGGGGGAAACACCATATATTTT
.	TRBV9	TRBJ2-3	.	CASSGGSFLSSTDTQYF	TGTGCCAGCAGCGGTGGTAGTTTTTTATCTAGCACAGATACGCAGTATTTT
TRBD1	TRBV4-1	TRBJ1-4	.	CASSQGRQGTNEKLFF	TGCGCCAGCAGCCAAGGGAGACAGGGAACTAATGAAAAACTGTTTTTT
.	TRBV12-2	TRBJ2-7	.	CASRPLRGPYEQYF	TGTGCAAGTCGCCCACTTCGGGGGCCCTACGAGCAGTACTTC
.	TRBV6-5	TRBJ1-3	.	CASSYVGRGGNTIYF	TGTGCCAGCAGTTACGTCGGCAGGGGCGGAAACACCATATATTTT
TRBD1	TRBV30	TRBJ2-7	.	CAWSETGTGDSYEQYF	TGTGCCTGGAGTGAGACCGGGACAGGGGACTCCTACGAGCAGTACTTC
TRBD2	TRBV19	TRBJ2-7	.	CASSVPSSGSSYEQYF	TGTGCCAGTAGTGTCCCTTCTAGCGGGAGTTCCTACGAGCAGTACTTC
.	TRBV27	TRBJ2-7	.	CASSFRRDSTYHEQYF	TGTGCCAGCAGTTTCCGGAGGGACAGCACCTACCACGAGCAGTACTTC
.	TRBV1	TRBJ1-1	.	CTSSQGDRGLIISTITNTEAFF	TGCACCAGCAGCCAAGGGGACAGGGGGCTAATAATAAGTACAATAACGAACACTGAAGCTTTCTTT
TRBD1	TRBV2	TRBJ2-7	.	CASDLTGGYEQYF	TGTGCCAGCGACCTTACAGGGGGTTACGAGCAGTACTTC